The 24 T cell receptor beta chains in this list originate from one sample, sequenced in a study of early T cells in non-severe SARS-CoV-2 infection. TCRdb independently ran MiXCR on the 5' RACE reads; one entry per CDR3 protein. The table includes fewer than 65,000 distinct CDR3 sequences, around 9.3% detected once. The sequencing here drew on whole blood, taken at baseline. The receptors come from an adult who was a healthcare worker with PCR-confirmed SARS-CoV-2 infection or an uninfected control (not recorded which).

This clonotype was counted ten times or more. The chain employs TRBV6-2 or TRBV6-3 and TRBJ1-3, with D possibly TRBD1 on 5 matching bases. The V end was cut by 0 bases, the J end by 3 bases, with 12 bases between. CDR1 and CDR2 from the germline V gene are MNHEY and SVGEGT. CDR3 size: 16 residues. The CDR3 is CASSYSGVGLGNTIYF. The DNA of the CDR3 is TGTGCCAGCAGTTACTCAGGGGTCGGGCTTGGAAACACCATATATTTT.

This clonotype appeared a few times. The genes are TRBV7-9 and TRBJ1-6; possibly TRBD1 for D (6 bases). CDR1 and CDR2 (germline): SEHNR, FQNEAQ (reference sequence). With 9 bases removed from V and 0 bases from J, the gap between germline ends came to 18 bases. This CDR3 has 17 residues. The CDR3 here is CARSGHQGSSYNSPLHF. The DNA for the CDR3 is TGTGCCAGAAGCGGTCACCAGGGGAGCTCCTATAATTCACCCCTCCACTTT.

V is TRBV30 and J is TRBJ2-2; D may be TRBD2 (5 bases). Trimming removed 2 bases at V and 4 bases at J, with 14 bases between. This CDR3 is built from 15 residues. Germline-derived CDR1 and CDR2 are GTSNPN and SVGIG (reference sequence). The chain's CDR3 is CAWSKRELSTGELFF. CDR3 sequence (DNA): TGTGCCTGGAGTAAGAGGGAGCTGAGCACCGGGGAGCTGTTTTTT.

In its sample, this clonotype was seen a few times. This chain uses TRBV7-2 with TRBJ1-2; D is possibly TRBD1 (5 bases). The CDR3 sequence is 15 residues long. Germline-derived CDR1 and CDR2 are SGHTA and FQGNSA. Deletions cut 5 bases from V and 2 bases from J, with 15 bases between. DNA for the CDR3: TGTGCCAGCAGCCCCAATGTCCAGGGAAACTATGGCTACACCTTC. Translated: CASSPNVQGNYGYTF.

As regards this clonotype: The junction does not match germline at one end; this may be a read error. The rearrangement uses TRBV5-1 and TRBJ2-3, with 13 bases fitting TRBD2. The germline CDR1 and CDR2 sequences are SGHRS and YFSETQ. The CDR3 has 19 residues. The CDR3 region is CASSQIPGLAGPSTDMQYF. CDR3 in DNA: TGCGCCAGCAGTCAAATTCCGGGACTAGCGGGGCCCAGCACAGATATGCAGTATTTT.

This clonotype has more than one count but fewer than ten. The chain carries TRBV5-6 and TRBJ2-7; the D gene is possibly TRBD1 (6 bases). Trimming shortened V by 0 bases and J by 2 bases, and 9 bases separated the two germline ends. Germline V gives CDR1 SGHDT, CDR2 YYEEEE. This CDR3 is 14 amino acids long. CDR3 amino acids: CASSLAGTPYEQYF. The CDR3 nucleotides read TGTGCCAGCAGCTTGGCCGGGACACCCTACGAGCAGTACTTC.

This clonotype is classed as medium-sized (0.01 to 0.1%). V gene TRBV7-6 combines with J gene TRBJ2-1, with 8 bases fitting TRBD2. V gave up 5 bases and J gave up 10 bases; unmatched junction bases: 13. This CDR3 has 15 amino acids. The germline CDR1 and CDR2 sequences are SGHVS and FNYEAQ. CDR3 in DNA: TGTGCCAGCAGCCAGCCCCAAGCGGGAGCGGGGGAGCAGTTCTTC. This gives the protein CASSQPQAGAGEQFF.

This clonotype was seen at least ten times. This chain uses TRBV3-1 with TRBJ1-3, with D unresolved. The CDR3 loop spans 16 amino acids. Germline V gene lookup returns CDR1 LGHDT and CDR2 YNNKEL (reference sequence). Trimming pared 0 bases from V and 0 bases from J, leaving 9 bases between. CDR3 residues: CASSQDRRSSGNTIYF. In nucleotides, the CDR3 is TGTGCCAGCAGCCAAGATCGGCGGTCCTCTGGAAACACCATATATTTT.

The CDR3 is CASSVDGSGYNEQFF. The CDR3 DNA follows: TGTGCCAGCAGCGTAGACGGGAGTGGATACAATGAGCAGTTCTTC. The V gene is TRBV9, the J gene TRBJ2-1, with a tentative D call TRBD2 (6 bases). V was clipped by 0 bases and J by 4 bases, with 11 bases between them. The CDR3 loop spans 15 amino acids. CDR1 is SGDLS, CDR2 YYNGEE, per germline.

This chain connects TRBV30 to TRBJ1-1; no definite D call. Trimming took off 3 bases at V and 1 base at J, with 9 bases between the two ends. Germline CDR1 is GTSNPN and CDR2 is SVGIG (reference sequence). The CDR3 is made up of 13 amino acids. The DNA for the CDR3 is TGTGCCTGGAGGAAAGCCGCGAACACTGAAGCTTTCTTT. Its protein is CAWRKAANTEAFF.

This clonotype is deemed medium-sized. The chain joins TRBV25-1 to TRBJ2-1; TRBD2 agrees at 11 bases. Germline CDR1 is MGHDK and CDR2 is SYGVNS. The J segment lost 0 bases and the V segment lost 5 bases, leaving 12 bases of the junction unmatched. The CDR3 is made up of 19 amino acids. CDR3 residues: CASSKGTSGGFDSYNEQFF. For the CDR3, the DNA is TGTGCCAGCAGTAAAGGTACTAGCGGGGGCTTTGACTCCTACAATGAGCAGTTCTTC.

The CDR3 bases are TGTGCCAGTACCCCGGCCACAGGTCGCACGGCGATTTTAAGCATTCAGTACTTC. It encodes CASTPATGRTAILSIQYF. The chain links TRBV19 to TRBJ2-4; D perhaps matches TRBD1 (5 bases). The germline V and J ends were trimmed by 7 bases and 9 bases, with 31 bases remaining between them. Germline values: CDR1 LNHDA, CDR2 SQIVND (reference sequence). The CDR3 extends over 18 amino acids.

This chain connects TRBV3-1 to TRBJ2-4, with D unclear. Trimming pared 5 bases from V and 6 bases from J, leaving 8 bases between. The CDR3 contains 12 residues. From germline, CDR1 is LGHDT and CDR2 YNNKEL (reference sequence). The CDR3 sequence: CASSIVRNIQYF. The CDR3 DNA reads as TGTGCCAGCAGCATAGTACGAAACATTCAGTACTTC.

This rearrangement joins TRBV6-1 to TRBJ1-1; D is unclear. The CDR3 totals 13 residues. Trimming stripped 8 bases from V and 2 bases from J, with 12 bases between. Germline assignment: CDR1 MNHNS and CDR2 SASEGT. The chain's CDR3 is CASAPQKNTEAFF. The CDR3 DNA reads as TGTGCCAGCGCGCCTCAAAAAAACACTGAAGCTTTCTTT.

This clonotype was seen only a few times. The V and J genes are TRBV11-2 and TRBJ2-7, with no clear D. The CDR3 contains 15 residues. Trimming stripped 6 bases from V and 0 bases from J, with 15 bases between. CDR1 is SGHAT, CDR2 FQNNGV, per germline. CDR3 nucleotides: TGTGCCAGCAGACCCCTCTACATAAGCTCCTACGAGCAGTACTTC. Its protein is CASRPLYISSYEQYF.

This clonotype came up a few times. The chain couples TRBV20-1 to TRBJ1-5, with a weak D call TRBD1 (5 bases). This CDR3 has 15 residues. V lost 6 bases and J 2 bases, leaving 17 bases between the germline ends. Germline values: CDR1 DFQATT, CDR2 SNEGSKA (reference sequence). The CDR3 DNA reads TGCAGTGCGCGTGAACAGGAAATTGGCAATCAGCCCCAGCATTTT. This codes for CSAREQEIGNQPQHF.

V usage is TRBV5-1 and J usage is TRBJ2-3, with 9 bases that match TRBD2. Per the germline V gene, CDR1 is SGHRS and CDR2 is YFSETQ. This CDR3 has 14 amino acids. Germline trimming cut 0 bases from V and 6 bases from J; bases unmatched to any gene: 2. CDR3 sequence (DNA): TGCGCCAGCAGCTTGGGGACTAGCGTGGATACGCAGTATTTT. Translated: CASSLGTSVDTQYF.

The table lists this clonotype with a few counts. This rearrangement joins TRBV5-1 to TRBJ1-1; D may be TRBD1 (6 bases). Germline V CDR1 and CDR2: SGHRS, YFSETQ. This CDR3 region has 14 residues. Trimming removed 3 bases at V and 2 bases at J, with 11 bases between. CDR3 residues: CASSSGTPNTEAFF. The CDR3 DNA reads TGCGCCAGCAGCTCCGGGACACCAAACACTGAAGCTTTCTTT.

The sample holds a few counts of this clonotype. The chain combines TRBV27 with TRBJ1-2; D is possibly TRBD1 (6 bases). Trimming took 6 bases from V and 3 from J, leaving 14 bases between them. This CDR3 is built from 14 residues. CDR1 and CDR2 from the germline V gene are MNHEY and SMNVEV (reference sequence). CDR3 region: CASRTTGADYGYTF. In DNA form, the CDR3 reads TGTGCCAGCAGAACAACGGGGGCGGACTATGGCTACACCTTC.

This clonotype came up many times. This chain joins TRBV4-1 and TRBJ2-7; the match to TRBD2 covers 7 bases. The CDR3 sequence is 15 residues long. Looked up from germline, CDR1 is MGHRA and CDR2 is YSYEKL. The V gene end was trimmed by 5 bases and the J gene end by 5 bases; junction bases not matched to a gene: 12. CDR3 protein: CASSGTSSGWDEQYF. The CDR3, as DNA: TGCGCCAGCAGCGGGACGTCTAGCGGTTGGGACGAGCAGTACTTC.

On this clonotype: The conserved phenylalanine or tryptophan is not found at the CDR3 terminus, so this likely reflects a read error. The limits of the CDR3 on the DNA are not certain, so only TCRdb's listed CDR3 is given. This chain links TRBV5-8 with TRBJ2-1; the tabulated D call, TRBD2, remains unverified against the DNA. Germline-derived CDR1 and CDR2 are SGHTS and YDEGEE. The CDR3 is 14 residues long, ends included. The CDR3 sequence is CASSYLGTSGIFDL.

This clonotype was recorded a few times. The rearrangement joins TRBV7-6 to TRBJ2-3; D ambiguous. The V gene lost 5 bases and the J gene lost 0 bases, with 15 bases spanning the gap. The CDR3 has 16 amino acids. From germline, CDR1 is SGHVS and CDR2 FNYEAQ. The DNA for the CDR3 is TGTGCCAGCAGCATGACCAGCCTCCTTAGCACAGATACGCAGTATTTT. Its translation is CASSMTSLLSTDTQYF.

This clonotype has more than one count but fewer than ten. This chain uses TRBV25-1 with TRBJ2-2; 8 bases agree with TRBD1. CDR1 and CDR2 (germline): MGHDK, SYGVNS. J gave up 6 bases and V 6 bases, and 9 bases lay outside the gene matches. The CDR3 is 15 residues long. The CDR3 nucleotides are TGTGCCAGCAGGGTGGACAGGGTATTTCCCGGGGAGCTGTTTTTT. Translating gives CASRVDRVFPGELFF.

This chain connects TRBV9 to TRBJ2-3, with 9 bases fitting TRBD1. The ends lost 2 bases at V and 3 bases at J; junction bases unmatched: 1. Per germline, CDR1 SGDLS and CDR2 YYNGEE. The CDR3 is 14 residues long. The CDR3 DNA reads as TGTGCCAGCAGCGTCGGACAGGGGACAGATACGCAGTATTTT. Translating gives CASSVGQGTDTQYF.